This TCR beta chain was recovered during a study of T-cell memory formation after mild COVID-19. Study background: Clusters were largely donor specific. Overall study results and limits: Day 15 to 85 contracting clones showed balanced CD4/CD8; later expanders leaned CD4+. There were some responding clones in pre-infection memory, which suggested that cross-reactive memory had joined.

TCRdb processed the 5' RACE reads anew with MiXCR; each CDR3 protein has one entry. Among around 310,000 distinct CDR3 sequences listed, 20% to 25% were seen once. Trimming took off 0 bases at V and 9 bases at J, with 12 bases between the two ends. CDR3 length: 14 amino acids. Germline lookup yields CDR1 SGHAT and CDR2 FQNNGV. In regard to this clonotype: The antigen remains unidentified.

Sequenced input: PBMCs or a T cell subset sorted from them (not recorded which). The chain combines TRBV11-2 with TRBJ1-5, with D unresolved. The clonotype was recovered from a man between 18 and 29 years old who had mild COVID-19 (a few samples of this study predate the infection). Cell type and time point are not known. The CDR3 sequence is CASSLDHGIRPQHF. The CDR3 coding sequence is TGTGCCAGCAGCTTAGATCACGGGATCCGGCCCCAGCATTTT.